The sequence of this T cell receptor (beta chain) was determined in a study of T cell responses to AZD1222 COVID-19 vaccine. About the study: Pooled in the analysis were second doses at about 4 or about 12 weeks. Whole-study findings and limits: Reports say nearly half of spike-specific TCRs go after unmutated variant regions.

Clones were sequenced by immunoSEQ multiplex PCR, and TCRdb holds only the in-frame ones, with some missing. The sample lists 100,000 to 130,000 clones, approximately 90% seen once, with less than 25% in the top ten. V lost 11 bases and J 0 bases, leaving 16 bases between the germline ends. Germline V gene data show CDR1 as MNHNS and CDR2 as SASEGT. The CDR3 length is 14 residues. This clone has a single count. Its antigen is unknown. The sequence came from an adult in good health. The chain combines TRBV6-1 with TRBJ1-2; the D is unclear. The input for sequencing was peripheral blood, taken on day 0 of AZD1222 vaccination. The CDR3 protein is CASIFEGANYGYTF. CDR3 in DNA: TGTGCCTCCATATTTGAAGGAGCTAACTATGGCTACACCTTC.